The clone carrying this T cell receptor (beta chain) has at least ten counts. Its antigen is not identified. Clinical symptoms, serum thyroxine, TRAb, thyroid ultrasound and orbital computed tomography informed diagnoses. PBMCs came from 8.5 to 10 ml fresh peripheral blood. Per germline, CDR1 PRHDT and CDR2 FYEKMQ (reference sequence). The CDR3 runs to 13 residues. V lost 4 bases and J lost 2, with 8 bases in between. This entry belongs to a study of T cells in Graves' hyperthyroidism and ophthalmopathy. RNA transcripts gave rise to amplified TCR beta CDR3 regions. The primer set for the first-round RT-PCR of the TCR CDR3 was HTBI. TCRdb reprocessed the multiplex PCR reads with MiXCR, giving one entry per CDR3 protein. The table records roughly 710,000 distinct CDR3 sequences, approximately 36% of them present only once. Study findings and constraints: Among clonotypes expanded in thyroid above 0.001, most were also found in blood. A model of 13 V-J features distinguished ophthalmopathy from stable hyperthyroidism.

Material: blood. This clonotype originated in a woman in her thirties or forties with Graves' hyperthyroidism. The J gene is TRBJ2-5, the V gene TRBV13, with D perhaps TRBD2 (6 bases). CDR3 amino acids: CASSSGTQETQYF. Here the CDR3 DNA reads TGTGCCAGCAGCTCCGGGACTCAAGAGACCCAGTACTTC.